The sequence of this T cell receptor beta chain was determined in a study of blood T cell repertoires in COVID-19. At the level of the study: The origin of the acute and convalescent COVID-19 samples was the United States, Italy and Spain. PBMCs, B-cell-depleted T cells, or T cells were the source of the cDNA or gDNA that made up the material.

Germline V gene sequence: CDR1 LNHDA, CDR2 SQIVND (reference sequence). After removal of 7 bases from V and 7 bases from J, the junction contained 11 bases not matched to a gene. There are 15 residues in the CDR3. This clone came up a few times. Using immunoSEQ multiplex PCR, the repertoire was profiled, and TCRdb retains in-frame clones only, with some absent. The table has approximately 200,000 clones, roughly 88% seen once. The V gene is TRBV19, the J gene TRBJ2-1; 9 bases match TRBD2. The TCR originated in a young woman with acute or convalescent COVID-19. Sequenced sample: peripheral blood. The CDR3 DNA reads TGTGCCAGTAAGGGGAGTTTGGGACTAGCAAATGAGCAGTTCTTC. Its protein product is CASKGSLGLANEQFF. Filled out from reference TRBV19 and TRBJ2-1, the complete variable domain reads DGGITQSPKYLFRKEGQNVTLSCEQNLNHDAMYWYRQDPGQGLRLIYYSQIVNDFQKGDIAEGYSVSREKKESFPLTVTSAQKNPTAFYLCASKGSLGLANEQFFGPGTRLTVL.